This entry describes one TCR beta chain. Its target is not known. One junction end does not reproduce the germline sequence, and a read error may be involved. The CDR3 contains 14 residues. Germline V CDR1 and CDR2: LGHNA, YSLEER. These data come from a study of Ad26.COV2.S vaccination and SARS-CoV-2 variants. General study points: Compared with placebo recipients, vaccine recipients had higher spike-specific TCR breadth.

Only in-frame clones appear in the TCRdb table, and some are missing; sequencing was by immunoSEQ multiplex PCR. Of about 400,000 clones listed, 75% to 90% are singletons. The treatment: roughly 19 received Ad26.COV2.S at low or high dose, single or two shots; several received placebo; per-sample allocation not given. The samples date from day 63 after the first vaccine or placebo injection. The chain combines TRBV4-3 with TRBJ2-1; the match to TRBD1 covers 9 bases. The source material was peripheral blood, sampled in a trial of Ad26.COV2.S vaccine versus placebo. The source of this sequence is a person aged 18-65 years who received the Ad26.COV2.S COVID-19 vaccine or a placebo. The chain's CDR3 is CASSQDWGDRAMLF. DNA of the CDR3: TGCGCCAGCAGCCAAGATTGGGGGGACAGGGCTATGCTCTTC.